This T cell receptor beta chain was obtained from a study of cytomegalovirus exposure and HLA in healthy donors. Across the whole study: In a previous analysis, 117 million unique TCR beta sequences were found from some 180 million T cells.

A single count supports this clone. The antigen remains undetermined. Study-wide results and limits: Further analysis, carried out later, found HLA-associated TCR beta chains more clonally expanded than equally common other chains. There were a few CMV-associated chains whose specificity for CMV antigens was confirmed in vitro.

The PCR contained 60 Vbeta and 13 Jbeta primers. TCRdb keeps only in-frame clones here, not all; method: immunoSEQ multiplex PCR. The sample records roughly 180,000 clones, approximately 80% being singletons. Trimming removed 2 bases from V and 6 bases from J; junction bases left unmatched: 9. This CDR3 has 15 residues. Germline assignment: CDR1 SGDLS and CDR2 YYNGEE. This TCR was sampled from a male donor in good health and CMV-seronegative. V and J are TRBV9 and TRBJ2-3, with TRBD2 matching over 7 bases. Sequenced input: PBMCs. CDR3 nucleotides: TGTGCCAGCAGCGTCTCCGGGAGGAGGGCTGATACGCAGTATTTT. This codes for CASSVSGRRADTQYF.